This note documents a single TCR beta chain sequence. Its antigen is unidentified. Germline CDR1 and CDR2: SGHRS and YFSETQ. This CDR3 is built from 17 residues. Germline trimming cut 2 bases from V and 8 bases from J; bases unmatched to any gene: 11. This sample stems from a study of T cell clonotyping in hematopoietic cell transplantation. Study summary: Pretransplant recipient samples were taken after cytoreduction. Study-wide results and caveats: Broader posttransplant TCR repertoire diversity was predicted by graft donor and pretransplant recipient Inverse Simpson Index values. Pathologically expanded recipient clonotypes increased progressively from day 30 to day 180 as diversity fell.

Time point defined: recipient sample about 28 days before transplant, after cytoreduction. Samples: about 28 days before transplant, then days 30, 100 and 180 after. Repertoires were generated with immunoSEQ multiplex PCR, while TCRdb's copy carries only in-frame clones and drops some. The table lists tens of thousands of clones, roughly 80% of them singletons. This clonotype was sampled from a man in his sixties with myelodysplastic syndrome. Some clones in this sample may be carry-over from other donors' samples. The chain has TRBV5-1 and TRBJ2-1, with 12 bases lining up with TRBD2. Source: peripheral blood mononuclear cells, taken before stem cell transplant. CDR3 DNA: TGCGCCAGCAGCTTTGGGCTAGCGGGGGGGCAAGACTATGAGCAGTTCTTC. Translation: CASSFGLAGGQDYEQFF.